This entry lists 25 T cell receptor beta chains sequenced from one sample in a study of shared clonotypes between healthy human individuals. Sequenced by immunoSEQ multiplex PCR; TCRdb stores in-frame clones only, minus some. The sample lists approximately 530,000 clones, about 96% occurring once. Sequenced input: naive CD4+ T cells sorted from blood. The subset denotes: CD45RA+ positively selected. Every receptor here comes from a woman in her 30s in good health.

The chain recombines TRBV6-5 with TRBJ2-7, with 11 positions matching TRBD2. The CDR3 totals 15 residues. The J segment lost 5 bases and the V segment lost 7 bases, leaving 10 bases of the junction unmatched. Looked up from germline, CDR1 is MNHEY and CDR2 is SVGAGI. CDR3: CASTSLTSGNHEQYF. In DNA form, the CDR3 reads TGTGCCAGCACATCCCTGACTAGCGGGAACCACGAGCAGTACTTC.

The gene calls are TRBV7-9 and TRBJ2-7; TRBD2 matches at 8 bases. The germline gives CDR1 SEHNR, CDR2 FQNEAQ (reference sequence). After removal of 4 bases from V and 5 bases from J, the junction contained 10 bases not matched to a gene. This CDR3 has 15 amino acids. The CDR3 region is CASSWGSGNLDEQYF. CDR3 in DNA: TGTGCCAGCAGCTGGGGTAGCGGGAACCTCGACGAGCAGTACTTC.

The rearrangement uses TRBV29-1 and TRBJ2-5; TRBD2 agrees at 9 bases. The CDR3 contains 14 residues. Trimming removed 6 bases from V and 2 bases from J; junction bases left unmatched: 7. Germline lookup yields CDR1 SQVTM and CDR2 ANQGSEA. CDR3: CSVPTAGGQETQYF. CDR3 nucleotide sequence: TGCAGCGTACCCACAGCGGGGGGTCAAGAGACCCAGTACTTC.

The V call is TRBV27, the J call TRBJ2-7; D gene uncertain. CDR3 length: 13 amino acids. V lost 4 bases and J 2 bases, leaving 9 bases between the germline ends. CDR1 is MNHEY and CDR2 is SMNVEV in the germline V gene (reference sequence). The CDR3 sequence is CASSYSTAYEQYF. DNA of the CDR3: TGTGCCAGCAGTTACTCGACGGCCTACGAGCAGTACTTC.

The chain employs TRBV5-4 and TRBJ2-5, with 12 bases aligning to TRBD2. Germline CDR1 SGHNT, CDR2 YYREEE (reference sequence). The CDR3 has 15 amino acids. Trimming took 0 bases from V and 4 from J; bases not matched to a gene: 1. The CDR3 DNA reads TGTGCCAGCAGCTTGGGGGGACTAGCGGGAGAGACCCAGTACTTC. Translation gives CASSLGGLAGETQYF.

V gene TRBV19 combines with J gene TRBJ2-1, with a possible D match to TRBD1 (5 bases). The CDR3 consists of 15 residues. In germline, CDR1 is LNHDA, CDR2 SQIVND (reference sequence). V gave up 5 bases and J gave up 0 bases, with 11 bases separating them. The CDR3 sequence is CASSSTANSYNEQFF. CDR3 DNA sequence: TGTGCCAGTAGTTCGACAGCAAACTCCTACAATGAGCAGTTCTTC.

The chain has TRBV2 and TRBJ2-2; D call uncertain. With 0 bases removed from V and 3 bases from J, the gap between germline ends came to 5 bases. CDR1 is SNHLY, CDR2 FYNNEI, per germline. CDR3 length equals 14 residues. The CDR3 sequence: CASSEAFHTGELFF. The CDR3, as DNA: TGTGCCAGCAGTGAAGCGTTTCACACCGGGGAGCTGTTTTTT.

The J gene is TRBJ2-7, the V gene TRBV6-6; D remains ambiguous. Germline V gene sequence: CDR1 MNHNY, CDR2 SVGAGI (reference sequence). V gave up 6 bases and J gave up 0 bases, with 9 bases separating them. This CDR3 is built from 13 residues. The CDR3 nucleotides are TGTGCCAGCAGCCCCTCGTCCTCCTACGAGCAGTACTTC. This sequence encodes CASSPSSSYEQYF.

As concerns this clone: The same CDR3 arises from other DNA sequences in this sample as well. V usage is TRBV28 and J usage is TRBJ1-2; D is ambiguous. Germline lookup yields CDR1 MDHEN and CDR2 SYDVKM. The CDR3 loop spans 12 amino acids. V was shortened by 6 bases and J by 7 bases, with 12 bases between the two germline ends. For the CDR3, the DNA is TGTGCCAGCAGGGATCTTTATGTTGGCTACACCTTC. Residues: CASRDLYVGYTF.

The chain uses TRBV7-9 and TRBJ2-1; tentatively, D is TRBD1 or TRBD2 (6 bases each). V lost 1 base, J lost 15 bases, and 16 bases lay in between. Germline CDR1 and CDR2: SEHNR and FQNEAQ (reference sequence). The CDR3 covers 13 residues. The CDR3 loop reads CASSLDGGGRRFF. The DNA for the CDR3 is TGTGCCAGCAGCTTAGACGGGGGCGGGCGCCGGTTCTTC.

V is TRBV5-1 and J is TRBJ2-7; 7 bases align to TRBD2. The CDR3 runs to 16 residues. J lost 0 bases, V lost 3 bases, and 9 bases had no gene match. Germline V CDR1 and CDR2: SGHRS, YFSETQ. The DNA for the CDR3 is TGCGCCAGCAGCTCGGGGGGTTACGGAAGCTCCTACGAGCAGTACTTC. It specifies CASSSGGYGSSYEQYF.

CDR3 region: CASSSGLAGFYEQYF. The CDR3 DNA reads as TGCGCCAGCAGCTCGGGGCTAGCGGGGTTTTACGAGCAGTACTTC. V usage is TRBV5-1 and J usage is TRBJ2-7; TRBD2 agrees at 9 bases. The V and J ends lost 3 bases and 4 bases, in that order; junction bases with no gene match: 8. In germline, CDR1 is SGHRS, CDR2 YFSETQ. The CDR3 covers 15 residues.

This chain joins TRBV6-1 and TRBJ2-7; 7 nucleotides match TRBD1. CDR3 length: 14 amino acids. Germline CDR1 and CDR2: MNHNS and SASEGT. The J segment lost 4 bases and the V segment lost 1 base, leaving 4 bases of the junction unmatched. The CDR3, as DNA: TGTGCCAGCAGTGAAGGGGGCAGGGGGTACGAGCAGTACTTC. This translates into CASSEGGRGYEQYF.

The V gene is TRBV30, the J gene TRBJ2-5; a possible D gene is TRBD2 (6 bases). The tail of the sequence fits TRBJ2-7 better, so the J call may be wrong. Germline CDR1 reads GTSNPN; CDR2 reads SVGIG (reference sequence). The CDR3 is 12 amino acids. The CDR3 protein is CALSGGFYEQYF. The CDR3 DNA is TGTGCCCTTTCCGGGGGATTCTACGAGCAGTACTTC.

The rearrangement links TRBV19 to TRBJ2-7; 10 nucleotides align to TRBD2. V dropped 0 bases and J dropped 2; count of bases not matched to a gene: 10. CDR1 and CDR2 (germline): LNHDA, SQIVND (reference sequence). The CDR3 consists of 18 residues. The CDR3 here is CASSIEPGLANLTYEQYF. In nucleotides, the CDR3 is TGTGCCAGTAGTATAGAGCCGGGACTAGCGAACCTGACCTACGAGCAGTACTTC.

The chain carries TRBV18 and TRBJ1-3; D is undetermined. Per germline, CDR1 KGHSH and CDR2 LQKENI. The CDR3 contains 16 residues. V was shortened by 3 bases and J by 4 bases, with 16 bases between the two germline ends. The CDR3 is CASSPTGWPSGNTIYF. CDR3 DNA sequence: TGTGCCAGCTCACCGACTGGGTGGCCATCCGGAAACACCATATATTTT.

This chain connects TRBV10-1 to TRBJ1-1, with TRBD1 as a possible D gene (5 bases). The CDR3 runs to 14 residues. V lost 3 bases to trimming and J lost 0 bases, with 8 bases between them. Germline V gives CDR1 WNHNN, CDR2 SYGVQD (reference sequence). The CDR3 bases are TGCGCCAGCAGTGACGGGGGTATGAACACTGAAGCTTTCTTT. It encodes CASSDGGMNTEAFF.

The chain has TRBV5-4 and TRBJ2-3; either TRBD1 or TRBD2 may supply D (6 bases each). Germline loops: CDR1 SGHNT, CDR2 YYREEE (reference sequence). The ends were cut back, 4 bases at V and 2 bases at J, with 14 bases in the middle. The CDR3 loop spans 15 amino acids. CDR3 loop: CASSRSGDITDTQYF. CDR3 DNA sequence: TGTGCCAGCAGCCGGTCGGGGGACATCACAGATACGCAGTATTTT.

The chain is built from TRBV5-1 and TRBJ2-1, with 7 positions matching TRBD1. The CDR3 contains 13 residues. With V trimmed by 0 bases and J by 7 bases, 1 base remained unmatched. CDR1 and CDR2 (germline): SGHRS, YFSETQ. CDR3 in amino acids: CASSLETGNEQFF. CDR3 sequence (DNA): TGCGCCAGCAGCTTGGAGACAGGGAATGAGCAGTTCTTC. The full variable domain, with the rest looked up from reference TRBV5-1 and TRBJ2-1, is KAGVTQTPRYLIKTRGQQVTLSCSPISGHRSVSWYQQTPGQGLQFLFEYFSETQRNKGNFPGRFSGRQFSNSRSEMNVSTLELGDSALYLCASSLETGNEQFFGPGTRLTVL.

This sequence joins TRBV21-1 and TRBJ1-2. TRBV21-1 is described as a pseudogene. The CDR3 loop spans 13 amino acids. The CDR3 loop is CASSREPICGYTF. CDR3 nucleotides: TGTGCCAGCAGCCGAGAACCTATATGTGGCTACACCTTC.

The chain joins TRBV7-2 to TRBJ2-1; D uncertain. The CDR3 sequence is 14 residues long. Per the germline V gene, CDR1 is SGHTA and CDR2 is FQGNSA. V dropped 1 base and J dropped 4 bases, with 8 bases sitting between them. The CDR3, as DNA: TGTGCCAGCAGCTTAGATCCCAGATACAATGAGCAGTTCTTC. Amino acid sequence: CASSLDPRYNEQFF.

The V call is TRBV21-1, the J call TRBJ2-7; the table's D call, TRBD2, was not checked against the DNA. TRBV21-1 is a documented pseudogene. This CDR3 is 16 amino acids long. CDR3 sequence reads: CASSRGTSGCNYEQYF. Here the CDR3 DNA reads TGTGCCAGCAGCAGAGGGACTAGCGGATGCAACTACGAGCAGTACTTC.

V is TRBV7-9 and J is TRBJ1-1, with TRBD1 matching 7 bases. The CDR3 is made up of 13 amino acids. Germline-derived CDR1 and CDR2 are SEHNR and FQNEAQ (reference sequence). The ends lost 4 bases at V and 9 bases at J; junction bases unmatched: 8. The CDR3 reads CASSYDRVLQAFF. The CDR3 nucleotides are TGTGCCAGCAGCTACGACAGGGTCCTACAAGCTTTCTTT.

CDR3 in amino acids: CASRPSAEETQYF. The DNA of the CDR3 is TGTGCCAGCAGGCCCTCGGCGGAAGAGACCCAGTACTTC. The chain has TRBV28 and TRBJ2-5; D is uncertain. The CDR3 covers 13 residues. V was pared by 6 bases and J by 3 bases, with 11 bases between. CDR1 is MDHEN, CDR2 SYDVKM, per germline. Filled out from reference TRBV28 and TRBJ2-5, the complete variable domain reads DVKVTQSSRYLVKRTGEKVFLECVQDMDHENMFWYRQDPGLGLRLIYFSYDVKMKEKGDIPEGYSVSREKKERFSLILESASTNQTSMYLCASRPSAEETQYFGPGTRLLVL.

The genes are TRBV27 and TRBJ2-7; D possibly corresponds to TRBD2 (5 bases). The CDR3 has 15 amino acids. Deletions cut 2 bases from V and 0 bases from J, with 11 bases between. Germline V lookup: CDR1 MNHEY, CDR2 SMNVEV (reference sequence). The DNA of the CDR3 is TGTGCCAGCAGTTTAAACGGACTTAGCTCCTACGAGCAGTACTTC. It encodes CASSLNGLSSYEQYF.